This T cell receptor (beta chain) was observed in a study of blood T cell repertoires in COVID-19. On the study more broadly: Sites in the United States, Italy and Spain provided acute and convalescent COVID-19 samples.

The germline V and J ends were trimmed by 0 bases and 2 bases, with 11 bases remaining between them. Per germline, CDR1 SGHTA and CDR2 FQGNSA. The CDR3 is 16 residues long. Per the study methods: Counts of nucleated cells, estimated from reference gene primer amplification, were obtained. Here immunoSEQ multiplex PCR was the method, and the copy in TCRdb shows in-frame clones only, minus some. V and J calls and clone size are those listed in that table; D and trimming were worked out from the DNA. Altogether 150,000 to 200,000 clones are present, roughly 70% being singletons, with the ten largest covering around 3%.

The rearrangement joins TRBV7-2 to TRBJ1-5, with D perhaps TRBD1 (5 bases). The clonotype originates from a woman aged 80 or older with acute or convalescent COVID-19. The sample consisted of peripheral blood. The CDR3 DNA sequence: TGTGCCAGCAGCTTAGCGCCCGGGGGAGGCAATCAGCCCCAGCATTTT. Translation: CASSLAPGGGNQPQHF.